This is a list of T cell receptor beta chains from one sample in a study of blood T cells in healthy people across ages. A single record per CDR3 protein comes from TCRdb applying MiXCR to the 5' RACE reads. The sample holds hundreds of thousands of distinct CDR3 sequences, 45% to 60% seen once. The sample consisted of blood. The source of these receptors is a woman of 80 years or more in good health. Each CDR3 is given with its conserved first and last residue. D genes are given only for firm matches. Size is omitted from some rows. Given values are once, few, many or a class for expanded clones.

CDR3,DNA,D,length,J,V,size
CSARGDRVVSNQPQHF,TGCAGTGCTAGGGGGGACAGGGTAGTGAGCAATCAGCCCCAGCATTTT,TRBD1,16,TRBJ1-5,TRBV20-1,NA
CASRRRGTDTQYF,TGTGCCAGTAGGCGGAGGGGCACAGATACGCAGTATTTT,NA,13,TRBJ2-3,TRBV19,NA
CASSAPDRNEQFF,TGTGCCAGCAGCGCCCCGGACAGGAATGAGCAGTTCTTC,TRBD1,13,TRBJ2-1,TRBV9,NA
CASNFGRGPYQETQYF,TGCGCCAGCAACTTTGGGAGGGGCCCGTACCAAGAGACCCAGTACTTC,TRBD2,16,TRBJ2-5,TRBV5-1,NA
CASSLVYGMNTGELFF,TGCGCCAGCAGCTTGGTATACGGGATGAACACCGGGGAGCTGTTTTTT,NA,16,TRBJ2-2,TRBV5-1,few
CASSHTSGRPDTQYF,TGTGCCAGCAGCCACACTAGCGGGAGACCAGATACGCAGTATTTT,TRBD2,15,TRBJ2-3,TRBV6-5,NA
CASSLGSGGANVLTF,TGTGCCAGCAGCTTAGGGTCGGGTGGGGCCAACGTCCTGACTTTC,NA,15,TRBJ2-6,TRBV7-9,NA
CASSAGTRVANEQFF,TGTGCCAGCAGCGCCGGGACGCGGGTCGCCAATGAGCAGTTCTTC,NA,15,TRBJ2-1,TRBV7-3,many
CASRGGAGGTDTQYF,TGCGCCAGCCGTGGGGGAGCGGGAGGCACAGATACGCAGTATTTT,TRBD2,15,TRBJ2-3,TRBV4-1,NA
CASSGGAGELRYTF,TGTGCCAGCAGTGGGGGGGCGGGGGAGTTACGCTACACCTTC,NA,14,TRBJ1-2,TRBV12-3/TRBV12-4,NA
CASSYATSGGPGFQYF,TGTGCCAGCAGTTACGCGACTAGCGGGGGACCCGGGTTCCAGTATTTT,TRBD2,16,TRBJ2-3,TRBV6-5,many
CSARGLSGANVLTF,TGCAGTGCTAGAGGGCTGTCTGGGGCCAACGTCCTGACTTTC,NA,14,TRBJ2-6,TRBV20-1,many
CASSLALAGGYEQYF,TGCGCCAGCAGCTTGGCGTTAGCGGGAGGCTACGAGCAGTACTTC,TRBD2,15,TRBJ2-7,TRBV5-1,many
CSASPPTTEAFF,TGCAGTGCTAGTCCGCCCACCACTGAAGCTTTCTTT,NA,12,TRBJ1-1,TRBV20-1,many
CSARNLRDGGGEKLFF,TGCAGTGCTAGAAACCTCCGGGACGGCGGGGGTGAAAAACTGTTTTTT,NA,16,TRBJ1-4,TRBV20-1,NA
CATTDSFSGNTIYF,TGTGCCACCACGGACAGCTTCTCTGGAAACACCATATATTTT,NA,14,TRBJ1-3,TRBV6-5,NA